Listed below are T cell receptor beta chains from one sample, sequenced in a study of human T cells and chemical hapten exposure. TCRdb re-called the RACE reads with MiXCR, one entry per CDR3 protein. The data show 150,000 to 200,000 distinct CDR3 sequences, about 14% seen once. Sequences were derived from whole blood, sampled in connection with sensitization to the hapten diphenylcyclopropenone (DPC). Receptor source: a woman aged 30 to 39 with alopecia areata. Some clones in this sample may be carry-over from other donors' samples. CDR3s include the opening cysteine and the closing phenylalanine or tryptophan. Fields, in order: V gene, clone size, J gene, D gene, CDR3 protein, CDR3 DNA. A D gene is named only where the DNA matches it firmly. Size is stated for part of the rows, as once, few or many counts, or as a class when the clone is expanded.

TRBV12-3/TRBV12-4	few	TRBJ2-7	TRBD2	CASSAGRPEQYF	TGTGCCAGCAGTGCCGGGAGGCCAGAGCAGTACTTC
TRBV6-2/TRBV6-3	many	TRBJ1-5	NA	CASDSVNQPQHF	TGTGCCAGCGACAGCGTCAATCAGCCCCAGCATTTT
TRBV18	few	TRBJ2-3	TRBD2	CASSPRTSGRDTQYF	TGTGCCAGCTCACCTAGGACTAGCGGGAGAGATACGCAGTATTTT
TRBV29-1	few	TRBJ2-3	TRBD1	CSVEDLSQGATDTQYF	TGCAGCGTTGAAGATCTTAGTCAGGGGGCCACAGATACGCAGTATTTT
TRBV25-1	NA	TRBJ1-1	NA	CASSIGDNTEAFF	TGTGCCAGCAGTATAGGGGATAACACTGAAGCTTTCTTT
TRBV20-1	NA	TRBJ1-6	TRBD1	CSARALDRGNSPLHF	TGCAGTGCTAGAGCCCTGGACAGGGGTAATTCACCCCTCCACTTT
TRBV2	NA	TRBJ2-2	NA	CASSEKRASAGELFF	TGTGCCAGCAGTGAAAAGCGGGCGAGCGCCGGGGAGCTGTTTTTT
TRBV7-9	many	TRBJ2-7	NA	CASSPGGEQYF	TGTGCCAGCTCCCCTGGGGGCGAGCAGTACTTC
TRBV6-6	few	TRBJ2-3	TRBD2	CASRPTSGGRTDTQYF	TGTGCCAGCAGGCCGACTAGCGGGGGGCGCACAGATACGCAGTATTTT
TRBV12-3/TRBV12-4	NA	TRBJ1-1	NA	CASSFSGTQWSGTEAFF	TGTGCCAGCAGTTTTAGCGGGACTCAATGGAGCGGCACTGAAGCTTTCTTT
TRBV29-1	few	TRBJ2-3	TRBD2	CSVAAGGPGDTQYF	TGCAGCGTTGCAGCGGGAGGGCCTGGGGATACGCAGTATTTT
TRBV11-1	NA	TRBJ1-1	NA	CASSLAGLGTEAFF	TGTGCCAGCAGCTTAGCAGGGCTGGGGACTGAAGCTTTCTTT
TRBV2	NA	TRBJ1-6	NA	CASSEEPRGFNSPLHF	TGTGCCAGCAGTGAGGAGCCGCGAGGGTTCAATTCACCCCTCCACTTT
TRBV13	few	TRBJ2-2	TRBD2	CASSPISSSGNTGELFF	TGTGCCAGCAGCCCCATTAGTTCTAGCGGGAACACCGGGGAGCTGTTTTTT
TRBV6-5	NA	TRBJ1-2	NA	CASSYSRVTGYGYTF	TGTGCCAGCAGTTACTCTAGGGTGACAGGATATGGCTACACCTTC
TRBV28	NA	TRBJ1-5	TRBD1	CASSTTGTGFQPQHF	TGTGCCAGCAGCACTACCGGGACAGGGTTTCAGCCCCAGCATTTT
TRBV20-1	few	TRBJ1-1	NA	CSAFSGEAFF	TGCAGTGCCTTTTCGGGGGAAGCTTTCTTT
TRBV2	NA	TRBJ1-6	NA	CASSVGRQYNSPLHF	TGTGCCAGCAGTGTAGGGAGACAGTATAATTCACCCCTCCACTTT
TRBV7-8	many	TRBJ1-4	TRBD1	CASSRSTGINEKLFF	TGTGCCAGCAGCCGCTCGACAGGGATCAATGAAAAACTGTTTTTT
TRBV29-1	few	TRBJ2-5	TRBD2	CSVATTSGSTETQYF	TGCAGCGTTGCTACGACTAGCGGGAGTACAGAGACCCAGTACTTC
TRBV7-2	few	TRBJ2-4	NA	CASSRRPVAKNIQYF	TGTGCCAGCAGCCGCCGACCGGTAGCCAAAAACATTCAGTACTTC
TRBV5-5	NA	TRBJ1-2	NA	CASSFSTVGNYGYTF	TGTGCCAGCAGCTTTTCGACGGTGGGTAACTATGGCTACACCTTC
TRBV30	many	TRBJ1-3	NA	CAWSETVLGNTIYF	TGTGCCTGGAGCGAAACAGTTCTTGGAAACACCATATATTTT
TRBV5-1	NA	TRBJ2-1	TRBD2	CASSLPRLAGHSYNEQFF	TGCGCCAGCAGCTTGCCCCGACTAGCTGGGCACTCCTACAATGAGCAGTTCTTC
TRBV28	NA	TRBJ2-1	TRBD1	CASGTVTYNEQFF	TGTGCCAGTGGGACAGTAACCTACAATGAGCAGTTCTTC
TRBV4-3	few	TRBJ1-2	NA	CASSQDRMVYYGYTF	TGCGCCAGCAGCCAAGACCGAATGGTGTACTATGGCTACACCTTC
TRBV6-2/TRBV6-3	few	TRBJ2-7	NA	CASRGDRYRLAEYEQYF	TGTGCCAGCAGGGGGGACAGGTATCGGCTAGCGGAATACGAGCAGTACTTC
TRBV20-1	few	TRBJ2-1	NA	CSATSPGDLEQFF	TGCAGTGCTACCTCCCCCGGGGACCTTGAGCAGTTCTTC
TRBV3-1	many	TRBJ1-4	TRBD1	CASSGQADEKLFF	TGTGCCAGCAGCGGACAGGCGGATGAAAAACTGTTTTTT
TRBV5-4	few	TRBJ2-2	NA	CASRPPPGVDTGELFF	TGTGCCAGCAGACCCCCCCCAGGGGTTGACACCGGGGAGCTGTTTTTT
TRBV5-4	NA	TRBJ2-2	TRBD1	CASSLPGQGTTGELFF	TGTGCCAGCAGCTTGCCGGGACAGGGGACCACCGGGGAGCTGTTTTTT
TRBV7-2	many	TRBJ2-7	NA	CASSTRGHSYEQYF	TGTGCCAGCAGCACCCGAGGACATTCCTACGAGCAGTACTTC
TRBV30	few	TRBJ1-1	TRBD1	CATTEGASRFF	TGTGCCACAACGGAGGGGGCATCCCGTTTCTTT
TRBV29-1	few	TRBJ1-2	NA	CSPYVGGYYGYTF	TGCAGCCCATATGTGGGGGGATACTATGGCTACACCTTC
TRBV23-1	few	TRBJ2-1	NA	CASGLRYDEQFF	TGCGCCAGCGGGTTGAGATATGATGAGCAGTTCTTC
TRBV11-3	few	TRBJ2-7	NA	CASSLDPRSDEQYF	TGTGCCAGCAGCTTAGATCCCCGGAGCGACGAGCAGTACTTC
TRBV27	many	TRBJ2-7	TRBD2	CASSLGLPPYEQYF	TGTGCCAGCAGTTTGGGACTACCTCCCTACGAGCAGTACTTC
TRBV5-4	few	TRBJ2-2	NA	CASSLAGGLSTGELFF	TGTGCCAGCAGCTTGGCTGGGGGGCTAAGCACCGGGGAGCTGTTTTTT
TRBV18	few	TRBJ1-1	TRBD1	CASSPLQGDTEAFF	TGTGCCAGCTCACCCCTGCAGGGGGACACTGAAGCTTTCTTT
TRBV10-3	NA	TRBJ2-3	TRBD2	CAIRTDSGGEGSTKDTQYF	TGTGCCATCAGGACTGATAGCGGGGGGGAAGGAAGCACGAAAGATACGCAGTATTTT
TRBV7-9	few	TRBJ1-6	NA	CASSPRSQNSPLHF	TGTGCCAGCAGCCCACGCTCACAGAATTCACCCCTCCACTTT
TRBV7-8	many	TRBJ1-3	NA	CASSFGISGNTIYF	TGTGCCAGCAGCTTCGGGATCTCTGGAAACACCATATATTTT
TRBV12-3/TRBV12-4	many	TRBJ1-2	TRBD1	CASSNRGGYTF	TGTGCCAGCAGCAACAGGGGTGGCTACACCTTC
TRBV12-2	few	TRBJ2-1	NA	CASRSVVVSGGSNEQFF	TGTGCAAGTCGCTCAGTGGTTGTTAGCGGGGGGTCCAATGAGCAGTTCTTC
TRBV7-9	NA	TRBJ2-5	TRBD1	CASSQTGEYQETQYF	TGTGCCAGCAGCCAGACAGGGGAGTACCAAGAGACCCAGTACTTC
TRBV7-2	many	TRBJ2-3	NA	CASSLLNTDTQYF	TGTGCCAGCAGCTTATTGAACACAGATACGCAGTATTTT
TRBV30	few	TRBJ2-2	TRBD2	CAWSPALAGGELFF	TGTGCCTGGAGCCCCGCGCTAGCGGGCGGGGAGCTGTTTTTT
TRBV20-1	few	TRBJ2-7	NA	CSARGAPYYEQYF	TGCAGTGCTAGAGGTGCGCCGTACTACGAGCAGTACTTC
TRBV30	few	TRBJ2-7	NA	CAWNPGTYEQYF	TGTGCCTGGAACCCAGGGACCTACGAGCAGTACTTC
TRBV6-2/TRBV6-3	few	TRBJ2-1	NA	CASSYRAGGSIYNEQFF	TGTGCCAGCAGTTACCGGGCGGGCGGGTCGATCTACAATGAGCAGTTCTTC
TRBV15	NA	TRBJ2-1	NA	CATSGEIGEQFF	TGTGCCACCAGCGGCGAAATCGGAGAGCAGTTCTTC
TRBV25-1	many	TRBJ1-1	NA	CASSEFTGMSTEAFF	TGTGCCAGCAGTGAATTCACAGGGATGAGTACTGAAGCTTTCTTT
TRBV4-3	many	TRBJ2-1	TRBD2	CASSQDWEGYNEQFF	TGCGCCAGCAGCCAAGATTGGGAGGGCTACAATGAGCAGTTCTTC
TRBV20-1	few	TRBJ1-5	NA	CSASTGTGNQPQHF	TGCAGTGCTTCCACCGGGACGGGCAATCAGCCCCAGCATTTT
TRBV7-9	many	TRBJ2-7	NA	CASSPTGLAIGEQYF	TGTGCCAGCAGCCCAACCGGCCTAGCTATTGGCGAGCAGTACTTC
TRBV18	few	TRBJ1-1	NA	CASSPSGRLNTEAFF	TGTGCCAGCTCACCTAGCGGGAGGCTGAACACTGAAGCTTTCTTT
TRBV18	NA	TRBJ2-7	NA	CASSPRGGAYEQYF	TGTGCCAGCTCACCGAGGGGGGGGGCCTACGAGCAGTACTTC